This TCR beta chain stems from a study of blood T cell repertoires in COVID-19. Study in general: Sites in the United States, Italy and Spain provided acute and convalescent COVID-19 samples.

V was shortened by 2 bases and J by 9 bases, with 5 bases between the two germline ends. CDR1 and CDR2 from the germline V gene are MDHEN and SYDVKM. The length of the CDR3 is 12 residues. The authors' processing: Reference gene primer amplification gave nucleated cell count estimates. Data came from immunoSEQ multiplex PCR; TCRdb stores just in-frame clones and leaves some out. The DNA was the basis for D and trimming; V, J and clone size are from that table. The sample yields some 210,000 clones, roughly 89% seen once. For this clone: Other DNA sequences within the sample encode an identical CDR3.

V usage is TRBV28 and J usage is TRBJ1-6; D is unclear. Sequencing used peripheral blood. This sequence was found in a man in his sixties who had recovered from COVID-19. CDR3 in DNA: TGTGCCAGCAGTTTACGGAGTTCACCCCTCCACTTT. Amino acids: CASSLRSSPLHF.